The clone carrying this TCR beta chain has at least ten counts. Antigen specificity is unknown. The sample belongs to a study of CD8 T cells in ankylosing spondylitis. The V end was cut by 10 bases, the J end by 1 base, with 13 bases between. CDR3 length equals 14 residues. General study findings and limits: A TCR beta motif of several highly homologous variants seemed to mark ankylosing spondylitis blood. Disease-linked clones were CD8+ and relatively rare in peripheral blood. Reports say disease-linked clones showed up significantly more in matched ankylosing spondylitis synovial fluid.

With molecular barcodes, quantitative 5'-RACE was used to make the TCR beta libraries. TCRdb redid the calling of the 5' RACE reads with MiXCR, one entry per CDR3 protein. This sample has roughly 230,000 distinct CDR3 sequences, with 10% to 13% found just once. The V call is TRBV12-3 or TRBV12-4, the J call TRBJ2-2; D gene ambiguous. Sequencing used blood, either unsorted or a sorted T cell fraction (not recorded which). The receptor was derived from a male donor with ankylosing spondylitis or in good health (not recorded which). CDR3 DNA sequence: TGTGCCAACCGTAAAATGGGGAACACCGGGGAGCTGTTTTTT. Translated, it gives CANRKMGNTGELFF.